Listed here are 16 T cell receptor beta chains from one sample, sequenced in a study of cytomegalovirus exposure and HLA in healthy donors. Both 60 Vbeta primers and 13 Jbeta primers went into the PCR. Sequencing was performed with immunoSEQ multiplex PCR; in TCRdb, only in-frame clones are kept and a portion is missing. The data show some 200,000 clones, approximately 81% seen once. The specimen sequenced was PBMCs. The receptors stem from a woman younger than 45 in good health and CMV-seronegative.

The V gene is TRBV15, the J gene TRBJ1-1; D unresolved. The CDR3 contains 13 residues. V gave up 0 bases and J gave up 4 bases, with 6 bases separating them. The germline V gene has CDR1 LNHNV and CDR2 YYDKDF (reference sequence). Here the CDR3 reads CATSREGVTEAFF. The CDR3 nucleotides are TGTGCCACCAGCAGAGAGGGAGTCACTGAAGCTTTCTTT.

CDR3 sequence (DNA): TGCGCCAGCAGCTCCAGGGCCCAAGAGACCCAGTACTTC. It yields the protein CASSSRAQETQYF. The rearrangement uses TRBV5-1 and TRBJ2-5; D might be TRBD1 (5 bases). V gave up 3 bases and J gave up 1 base, with 7 bases separating them. CDR1 is SGHRS, CDR2 YFSETQ, per germline. This CDR3 has 13 residues. Full variable domain (missing parts from reference TRBV5-1 and TRBJ2-5): KAGVTQTPRYLIKTRGQQVTLSCSPISGHRSVSWYQQTPGQGLQFLFEYFSETQRNKGNFPGRFSGRQFSNSRSEMNVSTLELGDSALYLCASSSRAQETQYFGPGTRLLVL.

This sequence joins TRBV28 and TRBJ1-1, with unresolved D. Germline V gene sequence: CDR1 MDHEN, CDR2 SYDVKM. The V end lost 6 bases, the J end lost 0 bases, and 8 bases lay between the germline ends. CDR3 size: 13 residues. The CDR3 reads CASSWLLNTEAFF. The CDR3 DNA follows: TGTGCCAGCAGCTGGCTTCTGAACACTGAAGCTTTCTTT.

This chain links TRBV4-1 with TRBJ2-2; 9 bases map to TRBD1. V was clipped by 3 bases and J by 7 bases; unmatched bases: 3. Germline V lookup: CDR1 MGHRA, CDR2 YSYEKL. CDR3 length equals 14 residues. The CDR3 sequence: CASSQGQGIGELFF. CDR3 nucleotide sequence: TGCGCCAGCAGCCAGGGACAGGGCATCGGGGAGCTGTTTTTT.

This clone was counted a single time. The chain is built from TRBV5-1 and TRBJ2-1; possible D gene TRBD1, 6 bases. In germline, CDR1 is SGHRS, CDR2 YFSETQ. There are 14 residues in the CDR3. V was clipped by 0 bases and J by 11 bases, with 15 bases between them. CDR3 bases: TGCGCCAGCAGCTTGGATGGATCTACAGGGAAGCAGTTCTTC. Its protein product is CASSLDGSTGKQFF.

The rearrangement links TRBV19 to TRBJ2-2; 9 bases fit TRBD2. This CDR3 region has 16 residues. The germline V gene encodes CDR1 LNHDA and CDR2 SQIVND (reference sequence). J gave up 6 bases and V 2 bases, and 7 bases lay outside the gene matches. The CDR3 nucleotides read TGTGCCAGTAGTATATCCGCGGGACTAGCTTCCGGGGAGCTGTTTTTT. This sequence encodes CASSISAGLASGELFF.

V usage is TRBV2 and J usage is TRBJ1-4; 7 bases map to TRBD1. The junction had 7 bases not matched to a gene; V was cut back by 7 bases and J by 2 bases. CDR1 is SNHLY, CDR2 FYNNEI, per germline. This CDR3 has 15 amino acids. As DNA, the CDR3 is TGTGCCAGCACAGAACAGGGGCGGACTAATGAAAAACTGTTTTTT. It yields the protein CASTEQGRTNEKLFF. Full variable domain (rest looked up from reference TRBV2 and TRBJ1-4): EPEVTQTPSHQVTQMGQEVILRCVPISNHLYFYWYRQILGQKVEFLVSFYNNEISEKSEIFDDQFSVERPDGSNFTLKIRSTKLEDSAMYFCASTEQGRTNEKLFFGSGTQLSVL.

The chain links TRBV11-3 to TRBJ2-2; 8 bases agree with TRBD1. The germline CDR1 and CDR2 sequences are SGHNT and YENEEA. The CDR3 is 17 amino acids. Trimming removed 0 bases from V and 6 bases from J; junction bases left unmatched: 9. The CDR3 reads CASSLDQETGVAGELFF. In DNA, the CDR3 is TGTGCCAGCAGCTTAGATCAAGAGACAGGGGTGGCCGGGGAGCTGTTTTTT. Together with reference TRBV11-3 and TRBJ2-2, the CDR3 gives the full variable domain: EAGVVQSPRYKIIEKKQPVAFWCNPISGHNTLYWYLQNLGQGPELLIRYENEEAVDDSQLPKDRFSAERLKGVDSTLKIQPAELGDSAVYLCASSLDQETGVAGELFFGEGSRLTVL.

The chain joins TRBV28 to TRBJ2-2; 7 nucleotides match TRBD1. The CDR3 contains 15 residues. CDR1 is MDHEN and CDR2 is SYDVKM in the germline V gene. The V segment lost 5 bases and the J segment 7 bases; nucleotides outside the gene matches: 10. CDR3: CASSPDRVRDGELFF. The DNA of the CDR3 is TGTGCCAGCAGTCCCGACAGGGTACGAGACGGGGAGCTGTTTTTT.

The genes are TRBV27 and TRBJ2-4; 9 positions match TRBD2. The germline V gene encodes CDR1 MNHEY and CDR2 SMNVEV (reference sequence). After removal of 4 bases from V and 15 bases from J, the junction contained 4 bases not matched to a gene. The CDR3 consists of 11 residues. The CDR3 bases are TGTGCCAGCAGTTCGCGGGAGGGCCTGTACTTC. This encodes CASSSREGLYF.

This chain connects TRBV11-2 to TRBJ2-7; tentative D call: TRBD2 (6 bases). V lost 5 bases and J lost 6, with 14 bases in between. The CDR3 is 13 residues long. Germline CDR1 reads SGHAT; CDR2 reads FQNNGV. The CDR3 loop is CASSPLGGVEQYF. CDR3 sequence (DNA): TGTGCCAGCAGCCCCTTAGGAGGGGTCGAGCAGTACTTC. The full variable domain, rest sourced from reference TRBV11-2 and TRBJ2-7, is EAGVAQSPRYKIIEKRQSVAFWCNPISGHATLYWYQQILGQGPKLLIQFQNNGVVDDSQLPKDRFSAERLKGVDSTLKIQPAKLEDSAVYLCASSPLGGVEQYFGPGTRLTVT.

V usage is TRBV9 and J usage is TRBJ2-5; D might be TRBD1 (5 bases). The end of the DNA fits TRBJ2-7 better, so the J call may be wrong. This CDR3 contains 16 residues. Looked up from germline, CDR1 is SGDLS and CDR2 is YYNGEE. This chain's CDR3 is CASSPTQGDFTYEQYF. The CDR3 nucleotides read TGTGCCAGCAGCCCGACCCAAGGGGATTTCACCTACGAGCAGTACTTC.

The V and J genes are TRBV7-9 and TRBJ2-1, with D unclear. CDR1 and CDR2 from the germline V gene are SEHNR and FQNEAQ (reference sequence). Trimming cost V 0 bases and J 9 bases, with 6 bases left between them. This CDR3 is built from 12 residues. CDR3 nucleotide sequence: TGTGCCAGCAGCTTAGCCCTAAGTGAGCAGTTCTTC. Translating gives CASSLALSEQFF.

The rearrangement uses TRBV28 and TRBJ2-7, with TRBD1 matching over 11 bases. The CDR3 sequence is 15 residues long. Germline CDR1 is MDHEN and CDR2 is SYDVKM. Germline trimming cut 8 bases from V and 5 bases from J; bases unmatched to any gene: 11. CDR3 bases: TGTGCCAGCCTAGAAGCGGGACAGGGGGTACACGAGCAGTACTTC. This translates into CASLEAGQGVHEQYF.

The CDR3 sequence: CASSLFGGGGKTQYF. The CDR3 coding sequence is TGTGCCAGCAGTTTATTTGGGGGAGGGGGAAAGACCCAGTACTTC. This chain joins TRBV28 and TRBJ2-5; tentative D call: TRBD2 (7 bases). The CDR3 consists of 15 residues. Trimming removed 1 base at V and 6 bases at J, with 15 bases between. The germline V gene has CDR1 MDHEN and CDR2 SYDVKM.

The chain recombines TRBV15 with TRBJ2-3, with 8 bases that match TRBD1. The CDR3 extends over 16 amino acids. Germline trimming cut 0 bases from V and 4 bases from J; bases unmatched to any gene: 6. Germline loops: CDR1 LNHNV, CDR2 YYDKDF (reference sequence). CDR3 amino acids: CATSRDRTGSADTQYF. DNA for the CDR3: TGTGCCACCAGCAGAGATCGGACAGGGTCGGCAGATACGCAGTATTTT.